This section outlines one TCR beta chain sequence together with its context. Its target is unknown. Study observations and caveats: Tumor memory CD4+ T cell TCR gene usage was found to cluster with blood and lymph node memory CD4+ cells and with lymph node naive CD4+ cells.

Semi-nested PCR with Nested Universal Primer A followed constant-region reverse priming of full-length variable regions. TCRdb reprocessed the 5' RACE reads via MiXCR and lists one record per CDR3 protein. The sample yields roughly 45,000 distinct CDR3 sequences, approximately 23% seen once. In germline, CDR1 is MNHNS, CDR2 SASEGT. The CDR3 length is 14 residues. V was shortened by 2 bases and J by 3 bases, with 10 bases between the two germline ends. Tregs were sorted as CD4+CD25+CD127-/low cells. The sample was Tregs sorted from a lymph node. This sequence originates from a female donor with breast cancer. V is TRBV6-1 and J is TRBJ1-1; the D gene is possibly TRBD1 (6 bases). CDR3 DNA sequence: TGTGCCAGCAGTGAAAGAGGGGGGGACACTGAAGCTTTCTTT. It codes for CASSERGGDTEAFF.